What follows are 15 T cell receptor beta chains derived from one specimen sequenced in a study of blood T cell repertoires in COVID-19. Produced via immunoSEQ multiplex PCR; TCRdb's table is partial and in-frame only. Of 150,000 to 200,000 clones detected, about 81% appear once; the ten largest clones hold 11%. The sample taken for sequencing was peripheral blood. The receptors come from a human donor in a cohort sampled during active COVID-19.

DNA for the CDR3: TGTGCCAGCAGCCAAGAGGCCACCATTTATGGCTACACCTTC. Translation gives CASSQEATIYGYTF. The V gene is TRBV3-1 (or the pseudogene TRBV3-2), the J gene TRBJ1-2; no definite D call. This CDR3 comprises 14 residues. With 0 bases removed from V and 5 bases from J, the gap between germline ends came to 10 bases. Germline CDR1 reads LGHDT; CDR2 reads YNNKEL (reference sequence).

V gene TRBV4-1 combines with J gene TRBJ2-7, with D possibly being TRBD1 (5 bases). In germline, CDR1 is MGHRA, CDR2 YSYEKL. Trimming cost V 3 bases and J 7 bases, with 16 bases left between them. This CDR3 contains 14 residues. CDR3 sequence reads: CASSHDGLKGEQYF. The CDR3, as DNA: TGCGCCAGCAGCCATGACGGATTAAAGGGGGAGCAGTACTTC.

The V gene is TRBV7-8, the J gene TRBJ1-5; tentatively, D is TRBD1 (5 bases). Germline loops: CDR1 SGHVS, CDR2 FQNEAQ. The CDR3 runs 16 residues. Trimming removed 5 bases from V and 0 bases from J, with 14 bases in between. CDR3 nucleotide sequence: TGTGCCAGCAGCCAGTCCCGGACACTTAGCAATCAGCCCCAGCATTTT. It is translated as CASSQSRTLSNQPQHF.

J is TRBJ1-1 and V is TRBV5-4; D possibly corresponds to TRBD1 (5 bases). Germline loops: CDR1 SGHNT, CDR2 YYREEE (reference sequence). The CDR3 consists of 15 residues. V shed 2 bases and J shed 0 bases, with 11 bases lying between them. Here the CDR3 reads CASSFGREVNTEAFF. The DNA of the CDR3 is TGTGCCAGCAGCTTTGGCAGGGAAGTGAACACTGAAGCTTTCTTT. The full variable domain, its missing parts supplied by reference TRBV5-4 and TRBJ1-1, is ETGVTQSPTHLIKTRGQQVTLRCSSQSGHNTVSWYQQALGQGPQFIFQYYREEENGRGNFPPRFSGLQFPNYSSELNVNALELDDSALYLCASSFGREVNTEAFFGQGTRLTVV.

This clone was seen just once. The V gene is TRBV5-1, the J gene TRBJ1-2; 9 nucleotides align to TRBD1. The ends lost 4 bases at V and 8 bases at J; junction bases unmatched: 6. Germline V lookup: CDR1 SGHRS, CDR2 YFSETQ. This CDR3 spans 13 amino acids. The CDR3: CASSPGTGRGYTF. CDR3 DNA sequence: TGCGCCAGCAGCCCTGGGACAGGGAGAGGCTACACCTTC.

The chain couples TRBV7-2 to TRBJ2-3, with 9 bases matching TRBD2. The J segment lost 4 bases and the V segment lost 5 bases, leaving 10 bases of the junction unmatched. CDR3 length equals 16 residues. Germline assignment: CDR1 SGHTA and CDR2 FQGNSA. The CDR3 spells CASSPLGGGAADTQYF. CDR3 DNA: TGTGCCAGCAGCCCCCTAGGCGGGGGGGCCGCAGATACGCAGTATTTT.

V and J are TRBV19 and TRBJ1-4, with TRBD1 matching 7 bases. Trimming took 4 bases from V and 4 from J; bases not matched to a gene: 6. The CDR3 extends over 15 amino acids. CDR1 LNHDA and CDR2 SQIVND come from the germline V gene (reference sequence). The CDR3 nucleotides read TGTGCCAGTAGTACGACAGGGCGATATAATGAAAAACTGTTTTTT. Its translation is CASSTTGRYNEKLFF.

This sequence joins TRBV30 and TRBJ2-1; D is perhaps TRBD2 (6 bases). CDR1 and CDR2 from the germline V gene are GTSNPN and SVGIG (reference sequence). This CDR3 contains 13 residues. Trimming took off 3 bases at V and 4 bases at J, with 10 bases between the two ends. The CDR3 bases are TGTGCCTGGAGCGGACTACGGTACAATGAGCAGTTCTTC. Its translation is CAWSGLRYNEQFF.

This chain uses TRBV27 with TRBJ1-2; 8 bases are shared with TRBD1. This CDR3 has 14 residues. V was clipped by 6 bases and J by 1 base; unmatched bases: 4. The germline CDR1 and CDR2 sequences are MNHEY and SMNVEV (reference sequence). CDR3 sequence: CASSRTGNNYGYTF. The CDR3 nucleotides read TGTGCCAGCAGCCGGACAGGGAATAACTATGGCTACACCTTC.

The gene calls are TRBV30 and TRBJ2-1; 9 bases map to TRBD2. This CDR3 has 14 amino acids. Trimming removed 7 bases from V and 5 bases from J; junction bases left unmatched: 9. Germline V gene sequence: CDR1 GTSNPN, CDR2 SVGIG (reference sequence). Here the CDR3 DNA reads TGTGCCTTTATAGCGGGAGTTTCCCACAATGAGCAGTTCTTC. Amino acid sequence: CAFIAGVSHNEQFF.

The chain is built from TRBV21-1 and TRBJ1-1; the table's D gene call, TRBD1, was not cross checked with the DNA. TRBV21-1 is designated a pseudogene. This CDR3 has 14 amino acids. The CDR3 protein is CASSRRQGDTEAFF. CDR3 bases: TGTGCCAGCAGCAGAAGACAGGGGGACACTGAAGCTTTCTTT.

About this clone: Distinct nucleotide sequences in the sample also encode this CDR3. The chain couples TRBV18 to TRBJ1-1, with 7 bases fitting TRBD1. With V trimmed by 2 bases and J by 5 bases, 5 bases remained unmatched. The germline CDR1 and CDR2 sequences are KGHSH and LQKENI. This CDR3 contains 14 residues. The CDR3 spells CASSPRSGGTEAFF. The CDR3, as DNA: TGTGCCAGCTCACCAAGGTCAGGGGGGACTGAAGCTTTCTTT.

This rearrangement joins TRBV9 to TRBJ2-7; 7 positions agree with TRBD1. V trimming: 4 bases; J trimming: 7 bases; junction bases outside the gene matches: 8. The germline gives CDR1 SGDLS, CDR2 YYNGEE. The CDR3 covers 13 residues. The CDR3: CASSSDRIGEQYF. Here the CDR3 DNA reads TGTGCCAGCAGCTCGGACAGGATCGGAGAGCAGTACTTC.

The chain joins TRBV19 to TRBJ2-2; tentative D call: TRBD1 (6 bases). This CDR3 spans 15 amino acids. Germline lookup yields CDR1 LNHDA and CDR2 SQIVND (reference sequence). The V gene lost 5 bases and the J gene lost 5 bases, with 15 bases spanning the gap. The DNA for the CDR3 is TGTGCCAGTAGTTTACAGGGTCGGAGGACCGGGGAGCTGTTTTTT. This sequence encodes CASSLQGRRTGELFF.

Here the CDR3 DNA reads TGTGCCAGCAGCTTAAAAGCGGGAGGTTCCGGGGAGCTGTTTTTT. This sequence encodes CASSLKAGGSGELFF. The chain is built from TRBV7-6 and TRBJ2-2; 9 bases line up with TRBD2. V trimming: 2 bases; J trimming: 6 bases; junction bases outside the gene matches: 4. This CDR3 is built from 15 residues. Germline V CDR1 and CDR2: SGHVS, FNYEAQ.